The 17 T cell receptor beta chains listed next were all sequenced from one sample in a study of T cell clonality in common variable immunodeficiency (dated by TCRdb to between 2015 and 2016). The investigation overall reported the following: Reportedly, TCRbeta sequences from CVID had fewer deletions and N-nucleotide insertions, and highly modified clones with 13 or more V deletions were absent from CVID.

Library method: the immunoSEQ multiplex PCR assay. The source is immuneACCESS, and TCRdb retained only in-frame sequences with V and J called. Part of the clones is not carried over; for the studies checked, unresolved V genes explain less than half of this, and the remainder is unexplained. This sample is represented by some 21,000 clones, with no singletons among them. The ten largest clonotypes hold around 25% of the sample. Antigen specificity for these receptors is unknown. Input material: peripheral blood mononuclear cells. These receptors were collected from a human donor with common variable immunodeficiency.

This clone was observed a few times. The CDR3: CASTGLLVREKLFF. The part of the CDR3 DNA that was read is TGTGCCAGCACAGGCCTGTTGGTACGTGAAAAA. The V and J genes are TRBV6-2 or TRBV6-3 and TRBJ1-4; unclear D gene. The read halts 3 residues ahead of the CDR3 end, with the missing end drawn from the germline J gene. The CDR3 extends over 14 amino acids. Germline assignment: CDR1 MNHEY and CDR2 SVGEGT. The V gene lost 7 bases and the J gene lost 7 bases, with 16 bases spanning the gap.

This clone was observed a few times. The read terminates 3 residues before the CDR3 end, so the remaining end is supplied by the germline J gene. The rearrangement joins TRBV18 to TRBJ2-5; TRBD2 aligns across 9 bases. Trimming cost V 3 bases and J 2 bases; bases outside gene matches: 1. CDR3 length equals 14 residues. Looked up from germline, CDR1 is KGHSH and CDR2 is LQKENI. The CDR3 loop reads CASSPSGGQETQYF. CDR3 DNA, as far as it was read: TGTGCCAGCTCACCTAGCGGGGGACAAGAGACC.

This clone came up a few times. The read terminates 3 residues before the CDR3 end, so the remaining end is supplied by the germline J gene. The chain joins TRBV19 to TRBJ2-2; 9 positions match TRBD1. V lost 6 bases, J lost 7 bases, and 6 bases stayed unmatched. CDR1 and CDR2 from the germline V gene are LNHDA and SQIVND (reference sequence). The CDR3 totals 14 residues. The CDR3: CASRNRGQNGELFF. The part of the CDR3 DNA that was read is TGTGCCAGTAGGAACAGGGGGCAGAACGGGGAG.

There are a few counts of this clone. The read stops 3 residues short of the end of the CDR3; the missing end is completed from the germline J gene. This chain connects TRBV7-3 to TRBJ2-5, with D perhaps matching TRBD1 (5 bases). The V end lost 5 bases, the J end lost 7 bases, and 14 bases lay between the germline ends. The CDR3 loop spans 13 amino acids. Germline V CDR1 and CDR2: SGHTA, FQGTGA. CDR3 bases read: TGTGCCAGCAGCCCCCAGGGTTTCGGGACC. Translated: CASSPQGFGT. From start to end, the CDR3 is CASSPQGFGTQYF. The full variable domain, its missing parts supplied by reference TRBV7-3 and TRBJ2-5, is GAGVSQTPSNKVTEKGKYVELRCDPISGHTALYWYRQSLGQGPEFLIYFQGTGAADDSGLPNDRFFAVRPEGSVSTLKIQRTERGDSAVYLCASSPQGFGTQYFGPGTRLLVL.

This clone was observed a few times. The missing CDR3 end, 3 residues past where the read stops, is filled in from the germline J gene. The J gene is TRBJ1-1, the V gene TRBV7-9; D might be TRBD1 (6 bases). Trimming stripped 4 bases from V and 1 base from J, with 13 bases between. CDR1 and CDR2 from the germline V gene are SEHNR and FQNEAQ (reference sequence). This CDR3 contains 15 residues. The CDR3 bases that were read are TGTGCCAGCAGCTCCTACAGGGAATCGAACACTGAA. Protein: CASSSYRESNTE. The entire CDR3 reads CASSSYRESNTEAFF.

This clone was seen more than once but under ten times. The read comes to an end 3 residues before the CDR3 does, leaving the germline J gene to fill in the end. The chain uses TRBV7-2 and TRBJ2-1; no clear D. This CDR3 is built from 13 residues. Germline assignment: CDR1 SGHTA and CDR2 FQGNSA. V lost 2 bases and J 9 bases, leaving 11 bases between the germline ends. This CDR3 reads CASSLFISGEQFF. The CDR3 bases that were read are TGTGCCAGCAGCTTATTTATCTCGGGTGAG.

In its sample, this clone was seen a few times. The observed sequence ends 3 residues before the CDR3 terminus, with the missing tail filled in from the germline J gene. The V and J genes are TRBV7-3 and TRBJ1-2; D ambiguous. Germline V lookup: CDR1 SGHTA, CDR2 FQGTGA. The CDR3 contains 13 residues. Partial CDR3 DNA: TGTGCCAGCAGCTTTGGCGGGTTGGACGGC. Translation gives CASSFGGLDG. The entire CDR3 reads CASSFGGLDGYTF.

There are a few counts of this clone. The CDR3 end falls 3 residues outside the read, so it is completed with the germline J gene. V gene TRBV5-6 combines with J gene TRBJ1-1; D call uncertain. Germline V CDR1 and CDR2: SGHDT, YYEEEE. Trimming shortened V by 4 bases and J by 6 bases, and 13 bases separated the two germline ends. CDR3 length: 13 amino acids. CDR3 DNA, as far as it was read: TGTGCCAGCAGCCCCCCCAGCAGCGCTGAA. Protein product: CASSPPSSAE. The full CDR3 protein reads CASSPPSSAEAFF.

This clone occurred a few times. The part of the CDR3 DNA that was read is TGTGCCAGTAGTATTTCAGGGAATAGCAATCAGCCC. Translation: CASSISGNSNQP. The entire CDR3 sequence reads CASSISGNSNQPQHF. V gene TRBV19 combines with J gene TRBJ1-5; TRBD1 is a possible D gene (5 bases). Sequencing ends 3 residues short of the CDR3 end; the germline J gene provides the rest. The CDR3 has 15 residues. Germline V gene sequence: CDR1 LNHDA, CDR2 SQIVND (reference sequence). V lost 3 bases and J lost 0, with 9 bases in between.

This clone was detected only a few times. The CDR3 end falls 3 residues outside the read, so it is completed with the germline J gene. This chain connects TRBV7-9 to TRBJ1-4, with no clear D. V was cut by 5 bases and J by 4 bases, with 11 bases left in between. The CDR3 extends over 14 amino acids. The germline V gene encodes CDR1 SEHNR and CDR2 FQNEAQ (reference sequence). This CDR3 reads CASSVGRVNEKLFF. Partial CDR3 DNA: TGTGCCAGCAGCGTAGGACGGGTTAATGAAAAA.

With regard to this clone: The CDR3 extends 3 residues past the end of the read, so its final part is completed from the germline J gene. The J gene is TRBJ1-5, the V gene TRBV7-9; 7 nucleotides line up with TRBD1. The junction had 2 bases not matched to a gene; V was cut back by 3 bases and J by 3 bases. Germline CDR1 reads SEHNR; CDR2 reads FQNEAQ (reference sequence). The length of the CDR3 is 14 residues. Partial CDR3 DNA: TGTGCCAGCAGCTTGCAGGGGGTCAATCAGCCC. Translated: CASSLQGVNQP. Given in full, the CDR3 is CASSLQGVNQPQHF.

The covered CDR3 bases are TGTGCCAGCAGCTTAGCGCGGGGGTGGGGGGCTTATGGC. This translates into CASSLARGWGAYG. The full CDR3 reads CASSLARGWGAYGYTF. V is TRBV7-8 and J is TRBJ1-2; D possibly corresponds to TRBD1 (6 bases). The CDR3 extends 3 residues past the end of the read, so its final part is completed from the germline J gene. Trimming removed 0 bases from V and 5 bases from J, with 16 bases in between. Germline V gives CDR1 SGHVS, CDR2 FQNEAQ. This CDR3 has 16 amino acids.

This clone was counted between two and nine times. The read stops 3 residues short of the end of the CDR3; the missing end is completed from the germline J gene. This sequence joins TRBV11-2 and TRBJ2-7; no clear D. Germline values: CDR1 SGHAT, CDR2 FQNNGV. This CDR3 comprises 12 residues. The germline V and J ends were trimmed by 1 base and 4 bases, with 5 bases remaining between them. CDR3 DNA, as far as it was read: TGTGCCAGCAGCTTAGGCACATACGAG. It codes for CASSLGTYE. The whole CDR3 region reads CASSLGTYEQYF.

A remark on this clone: The read terminates 3 residues ahead of where the CDR3 ends, so the germline J gene completes it. V gene TRBV19 combines with J gene TRBJ2-1, with D tentatively TRBD1 (6 bases). Trimming removed 9 bases from V and 8 bases from J, with 14 bases in between. The CDR3 is 12 residues long. Germline V CDR1 and CDR2: LNHDA, SQIVND (reference sequence). Here the CDR3 reads CASSPGVHEQFF. The CDR3 bases that were read are TGTGCCAGCTCCCCAGGGGTCCATGAG.

Regarding this clone: The read halts 3 residues ahead of the CDR3 end, with the missing end drawn from the germline J gene. The rearrangement joins TRBV19 to TRBJ2-1, with 10 bases lining up with TRBD1. The CDR3 covers 15 residues. Germline V gene sequence: CDR1 LNHDA, CDR2 SQIVND (reference sequence). V was clipped by 0 bases and J by 5 bases; unmatched bases: 1. CDR3 sequence: CASSIEDRGHNEQFF. The CDR3 DNA, read in part, is TGTGCCAGTAGTATAGAAGACAGGGGGCACAATGAG.

This clone turned up a few times. CDR3 DNA (partial): TGTGCCTGGAGTGTAGTGCGGACAAGGGGTTTTACTGAA. Translation gives CAWSVVRTRGFTE. The complete CDR3 sequence is CAWSVVRTRGFTEAFF. The gene calls are TRBV30 and TRBJ1-1; D is possibly TRBD1 (5 bases). The read stops 3 residues short of the end of the CDR3; the missing end is completed from the germline J gene. CDR1 GTSNPN and CDR2 SVGIG come from the germline V gene (reference sequence). The germline V and J ends were trimmed by 0 bases and 5 bases, with 19 bases remaining between them. The CDR3 is 16 amino acids.

Ten or more counts support this clone. The read terminates 3 residues ahead of where the CDR3 ends, so the germline J gene completes it. The chain combines TRBV28 with TRBJ2-4; D is undetermined. V shed 4 bases and J shed 3 bases, with 16 bases lying between them. Germline V CDR1 and CDR2: MDHEN, SYDVKM. This CDR3 is built from 16 residues. CDR3 sequence reads: CASSSQGPAVKNIQYF. The covered CDR3 bases are TGTGCCAGCAGTTCCCAAGGTCCGGCGGTCAAAAACATT.